This T cell receptor (beta chain) was captured by sequencing in a study of T cells in Graves' hyperthyroidism and ophthalmopathy. Study-wide points: Most thyroid clonotypes with frequency above 0.001 were detected in blood. Ophthalmopathy cases were set apart from stable hyperthyroidism by a 13 V-J model.

This clonotype has at least ten counts. The antigen remains unidentified. RNA transcripts provided the source from which TCR beta CDR3 regions were amplified. TCR CDR3 underwent first-round RT-PCR with the HTBI primer set. From the multiplex PCR reads, TCRdb called clonotypes with MiXCR, one entry per CDR3 protein. The sample carries about 640,000 distinct CDR3 sequences, just under 45% recorded once. Germline CDR1 is LNHNV and CDR2 is YYDKDF (reference sequence). CDR3 length: 15 residues. The V gene lost 0 bases and the J gene lost 0 bases, with 8 bases spanning the gap. Exclusion followed for patients with uncontrolled infection, other autoimmune disease, pregnancy or lactation. For the diagnoses, clinical symptoms, serum thyroxine and TRAb, thyroid ultrasound and orbital computed tomography were used.

The gene calls are TRBV15 and TRBJ1-1; no definite D call. The sample comprised peripheral blood or thyroid tissue (not recorded which). The TCR comes from an adult man with Graves' disease, either hyperthyroidism or ophthalmopathy (not recorded which). This CDR3 reads CATSRDISLNTEAFF. CDR3 DNA: TGTGCCACCAGCAGAGATATCAGCCTGAACACTGAAGCTTTCTTT.